The T cell receptor beta chain under discussion was sequenced for a study of control samples from healthy donors and cancer patients. Measured with immunoSEQ multiplex PCR; TCRdb has only the in-frame clones, and not every one. The sample carries 150,000 or so clones, 92% recorded once. This CDR3 has 18 amino acids. Germline V gene sequence: CDR1 MDHEN, CDR2 SYDVKM. V dropped 2 bases and J dropped 2; count of bases not matched to a gene: 12. The clonotype was recovered from a woman aged 50 to 60 in good health. The sequenced material came from blood. The genes are TRBV28 and TRBJ2-3, with 8 positions matching TRBD1. CDR3 DNA sequence: TGTGCCAGCAGTTTAGACGACCGTGGGACAGGTTTCACAGATACGCAGTATTTT. It is translated as CASSLDDRGTGFTDTQYF.